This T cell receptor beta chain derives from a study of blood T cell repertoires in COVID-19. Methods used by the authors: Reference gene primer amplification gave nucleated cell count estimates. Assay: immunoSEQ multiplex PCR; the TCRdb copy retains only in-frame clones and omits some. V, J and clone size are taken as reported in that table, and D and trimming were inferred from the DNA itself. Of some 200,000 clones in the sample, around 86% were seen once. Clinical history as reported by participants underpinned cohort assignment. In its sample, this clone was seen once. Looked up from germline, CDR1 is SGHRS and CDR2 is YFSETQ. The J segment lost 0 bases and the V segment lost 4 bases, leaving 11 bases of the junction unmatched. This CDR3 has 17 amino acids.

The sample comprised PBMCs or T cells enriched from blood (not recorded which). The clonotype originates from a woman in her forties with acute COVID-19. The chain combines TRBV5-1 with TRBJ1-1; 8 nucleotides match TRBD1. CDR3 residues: CASSVGQGMRLNTEAFF. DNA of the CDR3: TGCGCCAGCAGCGTCGGACAGGGCATGAGATTGAACACTGAAGCTTTCTTT. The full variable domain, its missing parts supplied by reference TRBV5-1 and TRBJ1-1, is KAGVTQTPRYLIKTRGQQVTLSCSPISGHRSVSWYQQTPGQGLQFLFEYFSETQRNKGNFPGRFSGRQFSNSRSEMNVSTLELGDSALYLCASSVGQGMRLNTEAFFGQGTRLTVV.